The text below deals with one TCR beta chain. Its antigen remains unknown. The junction and the germline gene differ at one end; a read error may be behind it. This sample was included in a study of read filtering for tumor transcriptome and immune sequencing. Study-wide background: IR-seq gave about 3.5 to 11 million TCR reads per sample; RNA-seq gave 85 to 1273.

Bone marrow was sampled from every patient at the time of active disease. The library was built from approximately 400 ng RNA with molecular barcoded adaptors for alpha/delta and beta/gamma chains. TCRdb re-derived calls from the reads in MiXCR, one entry per CDR3 protein. The table records 100,000 to 150,000 distinct CDR3 sequences, around 13% of them present only once. Whole-study results and caveats: RNA-seq captured clonotypes less deeply and reliably than IR-seq.

This clonotype was obtained from a donor aged 40 or older with multiple myeloma. Sequencing used a population of CD138-negative cells sorted from bone marrow.

In DNA, the CDR3 is TGCGCCAGCAGTTTAGCAGGGGGGAACACTGGAGCTTTCTTT. Translating it yields CASSLAGGNTGAFF. J is TRBJ1-1 and V is TRBV12-3 or TRBV12-4, with TRBD1 identical over 7 bases. The CDR3 consists of 14 residues.